These 18 T cell receptor beta chains were all obtained from the same sample, sequenced in a study of cytomegalovirus exposure and HLA in healthy donors. The primer mix had 60 Vbeta and 13 Jbeta primers. The data were produced by immunoSEQ multiplex PCR, yet TCRdb's version contains in-frame clones alone and is incomplete. The sample includes tens of thousands of clones, approximately 65% of them seen just once. The sample consisted of PBMCs. Receptors were obtained from a male donor in good health and CMV-seropositive.

This chain links TRBV5-6 with TRBJ2-4, with D possibly being TRBD2 (5 bases). The CDR3 is 14 amino acids. The V gene lost 0 bases and the J gene lost 3 bases, with 7 bases spanning the gap. The germline gives CDR1 SGHDT, CDR2 YYEEEE. CDR3 nucleotides: TGTGCCAGCAGCTTGGGGGGAGTCAAAAACATTCAGTACTTC. Residues: CASSLGGVKNIQYF.

There are a few counts of this clone. The chain carries TRBV29-1 and TRBJ2-7; D gene uncertain. This CDR3 has 14 amino acids. V lost 4 bases, J lost 3 bases, and 16 bases lay in between. CDR1 is SQVTM and CDR2 is ANQGSEA in the germline V gene. The CDR3 reads CSVVRQVNLYEQYF. CDR3 in DNA: TGCAGCGTTGTAAGGCAGGTGAACCTCTACGAGCAGTACTTC.

The chain recombines TRBV28 with TRBJ2-1; D is unclear. The ends were cut back, 6 bases at V and 0 bases at J, with 12 bases in the middle. CDR1 is MDHEN, CDR2 SYDVKM, per germline. This CDR3 is built from 15 residues. The CDR3 nucleotides are TGTGCCAGCAGCCGCACCTTGAGCTCCTACAATGAGCAGTTCTTC. Amino acid sequence: CASSRTLSSYNEQFF.

The rearrangement uses TRBV18 and TRBJ1-2; TRBD1 agrees at 9 bases. In germline, CDR1 is KGHSH, CDR2 LQKENI. CDR3 length equals 15 residues. V dropped 1 base and J dropped 3; count of bases not matched to a gene: 3. CDR3 DNA sequence: TGTGCCAGCTCACCACAACAGGGGGCTTACTATGGCTACACCTTC. It specifies CASSPQQGAYYGYTF.

The chain is built from TRBV7-3 and TRBJ2-1; 9 positions agree with TRBD2. The ends lost 5 bases at V and 0 bases at J; junction bases unmatched: 2. Germline CDR1 reads SGHTA; CDR2 reads FQGTGA. CDR3 size: 15 residues. The CDR3: CASSQRGVSYNEQFF. CDR3 coding DNA: TGTGCCAGCAGCCAGCGGGGGGTCTCCTACAATGAGCAGTTCTTC.

The chain combines TRBV28 with TRBJ1-1; no firm D call. The V end lost 2 bases, the J end lost 9 bases, and 7 bases lay between the germline ends. Per germline, CDR1 MDHEN and CDR2 SYDVKM. The CDR3 sequence is 11 residues long. The CDR3 DNA sequence: TGTGCCAGCAGTTTAGGCGACAAAGCTTTCTTT. Translated: CASSLGDKAFF.

This clone has only a few counts. The V gene is TRBV5-1, the J gene TRBJ1-4; D uncertain. Per the germline V gene, CDR1 is SGHRS and CDR2 is YFSETQ. V lost 4 bases to trimming and J lost 4 bases, with 17 bases between them. CDR3 length equals 16 residues. CDR3 coding DNA: TGCGCCAGCAGCCCGGGGAAGGCGGGCCGTAATGAAAAACTGTTTTTT. It yields the protein CASSPGKAGRNEKLFF.

J is TRBJ2-7 and V is TRBV6-5; D might be TRBD2 (6 bases). Germline V lookup: CDR1 MNHEY, CDR2 SVGAGI. CDR3 length equals 15 residues. V dropped 2 bases and J dropped 1 base, with 12 bases sitting between them. CDR3: CASSYRAGPSYEQYF. The DNA for the CDR3 is TGTGCCAGCAGTTACAGGGCGGGGCCTTCCTACGAGCAGTACTTC.

The chain is built from TRBV9 and TRBJ2-3; 11 nucleotides match TRBD2. This CDR3 has 15 residues. The V gene's germline CDR1 is SGDLS and CDR2 YYNGEE. V lost 4 bases to trimming and J lost 4 bases; unmatched junction nucleotides: 5. This chain's CDR3 is CASSPRTSGSDTQYF. CDR3 nucleotide sequence: TGTGCCAGCAGCCCCCGGACTAGCGGGTCAGATACGCAGTATTTT.

This chain connects TRBV5-1 to TRBJ2-7; 8 bases are shared with TRBD1. The CDR3 length is 17 residues. V was clipped by 2 bases and J by 5 bases; unmatched bases: 15. Germline-derived CDR1 and CDR2 are SGHRS and YFSETQ. The CDR3 nucleotides read TGCGCCAGCAGCTTTCAAATTAGCAGGGGGCAGTGGAACGAGCAGTACTTC. It is translated as CASSFQISRGQWNEQYF.

The rearrangement joins TRBV7-3 to TRBJ2-5; 7 positions agree with TRBD1. The V gene end was trimmed by 5 bases and the J gene end by 4 bases; junction bases not matched to a gene: 10. Looked up from germline, CDR1 is SGHTA and CDR2 is FQGTGA. The CDR3 spans 15 residues. The CDR3 is CASSATGLQGETQYF. In DNA form, the CDR3 reads TGTGCCAGCAGCGCGACAGGGCTGCAGGGAGAGACCCAGTACTTC.

The J gene is TRBJ2-5, the V gene TRBV2; a possible D gene is TRBD2 (5 bases). V was cut by 5 bases and J by 5 bases, with 12 bases left in between. The CDR3 loop spans 13 amino acids. CDR1 SNHLY and CDR2 FYNNEI come from the germline V gene. For the CDR3, the DNA is TGTGCCAGCAGTTTACTAGTACGGGAGACCCAGTACTTC. Its protein product is CASSLLVRETQYF.

This clone has a single count. The chain combines TRBV5-1 with TRBJ2-5, with D maybe TRBD1 (5 bases). CDR1 SGHRS and CDR2 YFSETQ come from the germline V gene. V lost 0 bases and J 2 bases, leaving 8 bases between the germline ends. The CDR3 extends over 14 amino acids. The CDR3 bases are TGCGCCAGCAGCTTGGGTCAGGGACAAGAGACCCAGTACTTC. Encoded protein: CASSLGQGQETQYF.

This chain uses TRBV7-3 with TRBJ2-7, with a possible D match to TRBD1 (6 bases). Germline V gene data show CDR1 as SGHTA and CDR2 as FQGTGA. The V gene lost 2 bases and the J gene lost 2 bases, with 10 bases spanning the gap. CDR3 length equals 14 residues. CDR3 residues: CASSLSPGAYEQYF. CDR3 DNA: TGTGCCAGCAGCTTATCCCCAGGGGCCTACGAGCAGTACTTC.

In its sample, this clone was seen a few times. The V gene is TRBV5-1, the J gene TRBJ2-7, with no clear D. Trimming removed 0 bases from V and 7 bases from J, with 5 bases in between. Germline CDR1 and CDR2: SGHRS and YFSETQ. This CDR3 has 11 residues. The CDR3 DNA sequence: TGCGCCAGCAGCTTGGGGGCGGAGCAGTACTTC. It translates to CASSLGAEQYF. The full variable domain, rest sourced from reference TRBV5-1 and TRBJ2-7, is KAGVTQTPRYLIKTRGQQVTLSCSPISGHRSVSWYQQTPGQGLQFLFEYFSETQRNKGNFPGRFSGRQFSNSRSEMNVSTLELGDSALYLCASSLGAEQYFGPGTRLTVT.

The chain carries TRBV30 and TRBJ1-1; D perhaps matches TRBD1 (5 bases). Deletions cut 5 bases from V and 1 base from J, with 11 bases between. The germline CDR1 and CDR2 sequences are GTSNPN and SVGIG (reference sequence). The CDR3 contains 13 residues. The CDR3 nucleotides read TGTGCCTGGGGCGACAGCAAGAACACTGAAGCTTTCTTT. Translating gives CAWGDSKNTEAFF.

The chain combines TRBV19 with TRBJ2-2; 7 bases are shared with TRBD2. This CDR3 contains 16 residues. The germline gives CDR1 LNHDA, CDR2 SQIVND (reference sequence). With V trimmed by 6 bases and J by 7 bases, 14 bases remained unmatched. As DNA, the CDR3 is TGTGCCAGTAGCCCCGGACCTCAGGCGGGGGTCGGGGAGCTGTTTTTT. This gives the protein CASSPGPQAGVGELFF.

V gene TRBV29-1 combines with J gene TRBJ2-2; TRBD2 aligns across 7 bases. The CDR3 length is 13 residues. From germline, CDR1 is SQVTM and CDR2 ANQGSEA. Trimming at V came to 4 bases and at J to 6 bases, leaving 5 bases not matched to a gene. CDR3 amino acids: CSVGAGDAGELFF. The CDR3 DNA is TGCAGCGTTGGGGCGGGGGATGCCGGGGAGCTGTTTTTT.